These 12 T cell receptor beta chains were all obtained from the same sample, sequenced in a study of blood T cells in healthy people across ages. Then a second PCR, running roughly 6 to 11 cycles, was carried out with a sample-barcoded 5' primer and a J-beta primer mix. TCRdb fed the 5' RACE reads into MiXCR, producing one record per CDR3 protein. In the table there are 700,000 to 950,000 distinct CDR3 sequences, more than 45% of which are singletons. The specimen sequenced was blood. The source is a man younger than 40 in good health.

This clonotype was detected only once. This chain uses TRBV6-5 with TRBJ2-1; TRBD1 matches 7 bases. The CDR3 is 14 amino acids. Germline V gives CDR1 MNHEY, CDR2 SVGAGI. The ends lost 2 bases at V and 5 bases at J; junction bases unmatched: 3. CDR3 bases: TGTGCCAGCAGTTACGGGACAGTAAACAATGAGCAGTTCTTC. It translates to CASSYGTVNNEQFF.

This clonotype was seen a few times. The rearrangement joins TRBV7-8 to TRBJ2-7; D is unclear. CDR3 length: 14 amino acids. CDR1 is SGHVS and CDR2 is FQNEAQ in the germline V gene. The V and J ends lost 7 bases and 3 bases respectively, with 16 bases between them. CDR3 protein: CASTPGRTRYEQYF. The DNA of the CDR3 is TGTGCCAGCACCCCAGGCCGGACCCGCTACGAGCAGTACTTC.

This clonotype was recorded a few times. The V gene is TRBV27, the J gene TRBJ1-1; TRBD1 matches at 8 bases. CDR1 MNHEY and CDR2 SMNVEV come from the germline V gene (reference sequence). The CDR3 has 13 residues. V dropped 5 bases and J dropped 8; count of bases not matched to a gene: 7. CDR3 region: CASSVTGTGEAFF. The CDR3 DNA sequence: TGTGCCAGCAGTGTAACGGGGACAGGCGAAGCTTTCTTT.

The genes are TRBV5-1 and TRBJ1-1, with D tentatively TRBD1 (6 bases). This CDR3 region has 13 residues. Germline V gene sequence: CDR1 SGHRS, CDR2 YFSETQ. Trimming shortened V by 5 bases and J by 6 bases, and 14 bases separated the two germline ends. The CDR3 sequence: CASRYAGEAEAFF. In nucleotides, the CDR3 is TGCGCCAGCAGATACGCAGGGGAGGCTGAAGCTTTCTTT.

The gene calls are TRBV15 and TRBJ2-7; D is perhaps TRBD1 (6 bases). CDR1 is LNHNV and CDR2 is YYDKDF in the germline V gene (reference sequence). The V end was cut by 5 bases, the J end by 3 bases, with 17 bases between. The CDR3 is made up of 15 amino acids. CDR3 DNA: TGTGCCACCAGCGCCGGACAGAAGCCGAGCTACGAGCAGTACTTC. Translated, it gives CATSAGQKPSYEQYF.

J is TRBJ2-1 and V is TRBV28; D might be TRBD1 (5 bases). CDR3 size: 15 residues. The V and J ends lost 1 base and 6 bases respectively, with 13 bases between them. Germline CDR1 and CDR2: MDHEN and SYDVKM. This CDR3 reads CASSLLGARGNEQFF. The CDR3 region has the DNA TGTGCCAGCAGTTTATTAGGGGCGCGAGGCAATGAGCAGTTCTTC.

Of note for this clonotype: The junction departs from germline at one end; a sequencing error may be responsible. The J gene is TRBJ2-1, the V gene TRBV24-1; TRBD1 matches 7 bases. CDR3 length: 15 amino acids. CDR1 and CDR2 from the germline V gene are KGHDR and SFDVKD. CDR3 residues: CATSGPSRGGNEQFF. The CDR3 region has the DNA TGTGCCACCAGTGGTCCCTCACGAGGGGGCAATGAGCAGTTCTTT.

The rearrangement uses TRBV6-6 and TRBJ2-3, with TRBD2 matching 9 bases. The junction had 4 bases not matched to a gene; V was cut back by 0 bases and J by 6 bases. Per the germline V gene, CDR1 is MNHNY and CDR2 is SVGAGI (reference sequence). CDR3 length: 15 residues. Written as DNA, the CDR3 is TGTGCCAGCAGTTACTCGGGTCTAGCGGGGGATACGCAGTATTTT. Amino acids: CASSYSGLAGDTQYF.

This clonotype was recorded many times. The chain employs TRBV29-1 and TRBJ2-1; TRBD2 matches at 9 bases. The trim removed 7 bases at V and 4 bases at J, leaving 5 bases unmatched. Looked up from germline, CDR1 is SQVTM and CDR2 is ANQGSEA. The CDR3 spans 13 residues. CDR3 in amino acids: CSALAGNYNEQFF. CDR3 nucleotide sequence: TGCAGCGCCCTAGCGGGAAATTACAATGAGCAGTTCTTC.

The chain uses TRBV6-2 or TRBV6-3 and TRBJ2-6; no clear D gene. This CDR3 comprises 15 residues. Trimming took 2 bases from V and 2 from J, leaving 7 bases between them. Germline assignment: CDR1 MNHEY and CDR2 SVGEGT. This chain's CDR3 is CASSYQGTGANVLTF. For the CDR3, the DNA is TGTGCCAGCAGTTACCAAGGCACTGGGGCCAACGTCCTGACTTTC.

The chain combines TRBV20-1 with TRBJ2-5, with D maybe TRBD2 (5 bases). This CDR3 contains 14 residues. The V and J ends lost 1 base and 2 bases respectively, with 11 bases between them. From germline, CDR1 is DFQATT and CDR2 SNEGSKA (reference sequence). The CDR3 bases are TGCAGTGCTAGAGGGGCGGAGGCGCAAGAGACCCAGTACTTC. Translated, it gives CSARGAEAQETQYF.

A remark on this clonotype: A much larger clone differs from this one at a single base, so this may be a read error. The CDR3 sequence: CASSLDLAGRVRFF. DNA for the CDR3: TGTGCCAGCAGCTTAGACCTAGCGGGGAGAGTTCGGTTCTTC. The rearrangement uses TRBV7-2 and TRBJ2-1; 9 nucleotides match TRBD2. The CDR3 is 14 residues long. Germline V gene sequence: CDR1 SGHTA, CDR2 FQGNSA. V dropped 1 base and J dropped 15; count of bases not matched to a gene: 10.